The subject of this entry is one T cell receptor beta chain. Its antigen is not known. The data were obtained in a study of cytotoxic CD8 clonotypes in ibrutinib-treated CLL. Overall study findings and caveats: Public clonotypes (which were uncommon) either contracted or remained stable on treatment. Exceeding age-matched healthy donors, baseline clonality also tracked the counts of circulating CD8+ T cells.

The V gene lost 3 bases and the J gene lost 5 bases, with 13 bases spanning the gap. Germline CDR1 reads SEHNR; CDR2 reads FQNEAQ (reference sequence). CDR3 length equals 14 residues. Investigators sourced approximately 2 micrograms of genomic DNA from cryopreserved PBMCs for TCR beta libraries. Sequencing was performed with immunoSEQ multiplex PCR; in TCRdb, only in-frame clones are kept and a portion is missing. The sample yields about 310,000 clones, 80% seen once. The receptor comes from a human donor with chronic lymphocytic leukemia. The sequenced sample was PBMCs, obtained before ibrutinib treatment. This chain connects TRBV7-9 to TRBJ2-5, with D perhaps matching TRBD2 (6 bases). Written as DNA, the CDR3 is TGTGCCAGCAGCTTGGGGACTTCCAGGGAGACCCAGTACTTC. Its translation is CASSLGTSRETQYF.